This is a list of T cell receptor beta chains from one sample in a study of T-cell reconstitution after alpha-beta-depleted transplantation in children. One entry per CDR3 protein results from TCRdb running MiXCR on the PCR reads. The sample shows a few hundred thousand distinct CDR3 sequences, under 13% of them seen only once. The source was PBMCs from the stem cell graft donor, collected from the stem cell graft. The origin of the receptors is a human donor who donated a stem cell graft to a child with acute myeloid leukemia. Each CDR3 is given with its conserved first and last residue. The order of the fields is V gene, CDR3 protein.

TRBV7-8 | CASSQTSGRLADTQYF
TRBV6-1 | CASRGRAPESYGYTF
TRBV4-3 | CASSQDKRPTDTQYF
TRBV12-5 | CASGPSLSRTNTQYF
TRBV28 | CASRNDYYNEQFF
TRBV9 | CASSVGVSGGNEQFF
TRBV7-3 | CASSLGQREQFF
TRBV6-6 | CAAWGSDTQYF
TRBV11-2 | CASSPRSGGLSYNSPLHF
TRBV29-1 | CSVTPWLAGRENEQFF
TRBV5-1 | CASSLMGLAGLTDTQYF
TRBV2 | CASMGATNEKLFF
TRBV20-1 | CSARDLGEVGETQYF
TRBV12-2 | CASRPNSGTEEMNTEAFF
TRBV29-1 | CSVHTEAHNEQFF
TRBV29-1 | CSVAPLSYNEQFF
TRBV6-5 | CASSYTPTMYGGAWDTQYF
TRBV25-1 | CASSGTGESEQYF
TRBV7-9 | CASSLLNYEQYF
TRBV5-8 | CASSRLDYAQYF
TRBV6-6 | CASSYSDTQYF
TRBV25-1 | CASSASGVDDTQYF
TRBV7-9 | CASSLEGAQQFF
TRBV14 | CASSRDRVPTTYSNQPQHF